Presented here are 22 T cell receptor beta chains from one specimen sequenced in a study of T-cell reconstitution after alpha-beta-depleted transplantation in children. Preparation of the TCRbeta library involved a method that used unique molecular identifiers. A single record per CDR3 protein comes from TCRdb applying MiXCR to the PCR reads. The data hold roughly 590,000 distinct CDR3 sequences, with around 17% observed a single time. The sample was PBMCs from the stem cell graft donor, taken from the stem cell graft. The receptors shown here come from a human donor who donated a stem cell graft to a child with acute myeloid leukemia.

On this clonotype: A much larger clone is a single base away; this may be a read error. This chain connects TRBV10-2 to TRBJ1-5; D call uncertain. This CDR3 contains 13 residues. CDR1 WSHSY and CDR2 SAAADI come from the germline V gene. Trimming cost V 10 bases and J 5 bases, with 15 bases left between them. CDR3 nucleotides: TGCGCCACCGCCTTGGATGCTGATCAGCCCCAGCATTTT. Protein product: CATALDADQPQHF.

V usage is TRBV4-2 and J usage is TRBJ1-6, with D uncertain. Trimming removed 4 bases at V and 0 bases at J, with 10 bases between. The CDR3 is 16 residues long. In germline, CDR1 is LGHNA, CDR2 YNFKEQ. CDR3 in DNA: TGTGCCAGCAGCCCCGGACTCAGCTCCTATAATTCACCCCTCCACTTT. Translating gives CASSPGLSSYNSPLHF.

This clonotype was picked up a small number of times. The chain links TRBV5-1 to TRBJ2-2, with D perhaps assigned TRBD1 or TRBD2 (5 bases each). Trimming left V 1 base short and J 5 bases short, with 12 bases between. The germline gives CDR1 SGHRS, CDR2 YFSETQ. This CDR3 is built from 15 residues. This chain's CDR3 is CASSLLGRETGELFF. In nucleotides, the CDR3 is TGCGCCAGCAGCTTGTTAGGCAGGGAGACCGGGGAGCTGTTTTTT. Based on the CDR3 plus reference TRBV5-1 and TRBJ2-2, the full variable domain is KAGVTQTPRYLIKTRGQQVTLSCSPISGHRSVSWYQQTPGQGLQFLFEYFSETQRNKGNFPGRFSGRQFSNSRSEMNVSTLELGDSALYLCASSLLGRETGELFFGEGSRLTVL.

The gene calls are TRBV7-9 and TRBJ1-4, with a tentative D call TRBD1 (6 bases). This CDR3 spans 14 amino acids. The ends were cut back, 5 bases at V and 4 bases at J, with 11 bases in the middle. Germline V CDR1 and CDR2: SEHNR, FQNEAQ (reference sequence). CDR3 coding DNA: TGTGCCAGCAGCGTTATAGGGGGTAATGAAAAACTGTTTTTT. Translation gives CASSVIGGNEKLFF. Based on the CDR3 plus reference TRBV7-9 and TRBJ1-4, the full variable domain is DTGVSQNPRHKITKRGQNVTFRCDPISEHNRLYWYRQTLGQGPEFLTYFQNEAQLEKSRLLSDRFSAERPKGSFSTLEIQRTEQGDSAMYLCASSVIGGNEKLFFGSGTQLSVL.

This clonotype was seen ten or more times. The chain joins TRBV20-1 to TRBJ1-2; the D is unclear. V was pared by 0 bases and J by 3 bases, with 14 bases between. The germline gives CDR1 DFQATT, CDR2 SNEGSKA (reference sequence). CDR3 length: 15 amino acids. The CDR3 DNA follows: TGCAGTGCTAGAGAGGTTAGGGAGGTGGACTATGGCTACACCTTC. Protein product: CSAREVREVDYGYTF.

Here the CDR3 reads CASSPGQGYTDTQYF. The DNA of the CDR3 is TGTGCCAGCAGCCCCGGACAGGGGTATACAGATACGCAGTATTTT. V usage is TRBV7-2 and J usage is TRBJ2-3, with 9 bases fitting TRBD1. V lost 5 bases and J lost 3; bases outside the gene matches: 6. Per the germline V gene, CDR1 is SGHTA and CDR2 is FQGNSA. The CDR3 contains 15 residues.

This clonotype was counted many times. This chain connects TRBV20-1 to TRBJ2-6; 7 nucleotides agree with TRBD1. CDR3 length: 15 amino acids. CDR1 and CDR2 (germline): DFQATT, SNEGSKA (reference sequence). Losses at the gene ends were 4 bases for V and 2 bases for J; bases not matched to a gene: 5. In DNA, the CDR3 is TGCAGTGCTAAAACAGGGGAGCCTGGGGCCAACGTCCTGACTTTC. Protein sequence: CSAKTGEPGANVLTF.

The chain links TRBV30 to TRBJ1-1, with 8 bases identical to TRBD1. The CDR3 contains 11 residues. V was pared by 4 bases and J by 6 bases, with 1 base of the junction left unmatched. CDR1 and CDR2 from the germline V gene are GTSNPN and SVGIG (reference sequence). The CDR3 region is CAWTGQAEAFF. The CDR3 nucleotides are TGTGCCTGGACGGGACAGGCTGAAGCTTTCTTT.

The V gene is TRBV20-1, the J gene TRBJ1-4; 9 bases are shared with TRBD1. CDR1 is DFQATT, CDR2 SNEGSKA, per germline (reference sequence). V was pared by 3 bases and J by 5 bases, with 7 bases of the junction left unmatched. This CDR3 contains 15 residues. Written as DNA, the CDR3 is TGCAGTGCTAGTAGGGGGACAGGGACCAATGAAAAACTGTTTTTT. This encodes CSASRGTGTNEKLFF.

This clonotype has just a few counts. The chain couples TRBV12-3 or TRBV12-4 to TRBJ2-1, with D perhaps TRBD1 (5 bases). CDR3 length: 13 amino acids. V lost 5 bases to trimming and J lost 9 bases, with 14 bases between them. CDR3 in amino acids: CASSLGALSEQFF. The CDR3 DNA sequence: TGTGCCAGCAGTCTAGGGGCACTCAGTGAGCAGTTCTTC.

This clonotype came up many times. The CDR3 DNA follows: TGTGCCAGCAGTTACTCGAGGGCAGGGAACACTGAAGCTTTCTTT. Amino acids: CASSYSRAGNTEAFF. The chain carries TRBV6-5 and TRBJ1-1; no clear D gene. Trimming pared 0 bases from V and 1 base from J, leaving 9 bases between. CDR1 MNHEY and CDR2 SVGAGI come from the germline V gene. This CDR3 is 15 amino acids long.

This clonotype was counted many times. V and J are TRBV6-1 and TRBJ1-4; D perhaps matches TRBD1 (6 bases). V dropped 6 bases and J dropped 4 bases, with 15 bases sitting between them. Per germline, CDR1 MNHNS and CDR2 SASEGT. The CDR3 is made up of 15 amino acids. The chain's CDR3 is CASRPDRTVNEKLFF. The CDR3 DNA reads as TGTGCCAGCAGACCTGACAGGACGGTTAATGAAAAACTGTTTTTT.

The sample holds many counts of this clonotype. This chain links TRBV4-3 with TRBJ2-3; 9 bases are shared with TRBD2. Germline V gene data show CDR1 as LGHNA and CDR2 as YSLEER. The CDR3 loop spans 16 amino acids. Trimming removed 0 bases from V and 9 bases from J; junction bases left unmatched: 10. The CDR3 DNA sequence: TGCGCCAGCAGCCAAGAGGAACTAGCGGGTCTTGCGACGCAGTATTTT. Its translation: CASSQEELAGLATQYF.

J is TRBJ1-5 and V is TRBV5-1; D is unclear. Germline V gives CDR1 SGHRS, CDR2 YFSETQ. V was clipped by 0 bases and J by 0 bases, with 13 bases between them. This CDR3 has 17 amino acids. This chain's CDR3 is CASSLDGRLNSNQPQHF. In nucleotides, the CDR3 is TGCGCCAGCAGCTTGGACGGCAGACTCAATAGCAATCAGCCCCAGCATTTT. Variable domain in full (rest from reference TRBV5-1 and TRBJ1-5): KAGVTQTPRYLIKTRGQQVTLSCSPISGHRSVSWYQQTPGQGLQFLFEYFSETQRNKGNFPGRFSGRQFSNSRSEMNVSTLELGDSALYLCASSLDGRLNSNQPQHFGDGTRLSIL.

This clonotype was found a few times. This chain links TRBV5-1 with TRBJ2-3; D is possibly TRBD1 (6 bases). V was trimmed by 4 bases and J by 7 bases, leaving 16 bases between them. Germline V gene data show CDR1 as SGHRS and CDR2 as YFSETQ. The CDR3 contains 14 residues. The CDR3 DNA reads TGCGCCAGCAGCCCCGGCGCAGGGGACAATACGCAGTATTTT. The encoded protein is CASSPGAGDNTQYF.

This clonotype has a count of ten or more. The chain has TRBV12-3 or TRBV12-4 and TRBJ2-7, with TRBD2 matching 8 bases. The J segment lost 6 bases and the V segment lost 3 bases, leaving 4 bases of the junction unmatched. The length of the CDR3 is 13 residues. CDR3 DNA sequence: TGTGCCAGCAGTTTCGCGGGGGGTCGCGAGCAGTACTTC. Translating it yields CASSFAGGREQYF.

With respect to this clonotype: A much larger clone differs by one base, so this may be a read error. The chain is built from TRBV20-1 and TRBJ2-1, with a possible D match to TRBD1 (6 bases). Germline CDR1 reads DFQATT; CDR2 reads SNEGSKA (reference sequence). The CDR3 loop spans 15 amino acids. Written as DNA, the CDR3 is TGCAGTGCCTATGAGAGCAGGGGCTCCTACAATGAGCAGATCTTC. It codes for CSAYESRGSYNEQIF.

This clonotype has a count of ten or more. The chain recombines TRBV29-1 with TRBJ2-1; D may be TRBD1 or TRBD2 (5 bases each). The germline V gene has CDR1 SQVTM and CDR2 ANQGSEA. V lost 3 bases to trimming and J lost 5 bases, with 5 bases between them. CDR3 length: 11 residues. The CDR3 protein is CSVEGHNEQFF. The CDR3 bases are TGCAGCGTTGAGGGACACAATGAGCAGTTCTTC.

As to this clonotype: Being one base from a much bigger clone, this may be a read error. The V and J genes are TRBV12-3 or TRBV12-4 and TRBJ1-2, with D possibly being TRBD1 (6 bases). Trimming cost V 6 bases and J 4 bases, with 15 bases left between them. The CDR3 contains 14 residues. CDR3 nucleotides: TGTGCCAGCAGCCGGAGCAGGGGTACCTATGGCTACACCTTC. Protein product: CASSRSRGTYGYTF.

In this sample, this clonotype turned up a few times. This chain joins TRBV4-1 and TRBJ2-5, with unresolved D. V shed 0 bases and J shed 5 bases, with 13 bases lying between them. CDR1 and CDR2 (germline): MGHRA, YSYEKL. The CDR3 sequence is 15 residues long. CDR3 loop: CASSQDRWIGETQYF. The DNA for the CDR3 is TGCGCCAGCAGCCAAGACCGCTGGATTGGGGAGACCCAGTACTTC.

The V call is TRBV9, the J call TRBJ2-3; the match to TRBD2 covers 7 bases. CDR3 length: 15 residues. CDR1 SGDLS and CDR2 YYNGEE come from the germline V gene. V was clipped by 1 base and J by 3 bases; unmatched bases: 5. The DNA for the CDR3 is TGTGCCAGCAGCGTATCGGCGGGGGTAACAGATACGCAGTATTTT. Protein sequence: CASSVSAGVTDTQYF.

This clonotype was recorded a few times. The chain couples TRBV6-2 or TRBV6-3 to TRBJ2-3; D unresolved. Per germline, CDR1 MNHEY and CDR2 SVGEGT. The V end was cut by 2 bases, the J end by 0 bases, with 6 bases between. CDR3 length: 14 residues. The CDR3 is CASSYVGSTDTQYF. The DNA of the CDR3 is TGTGCCAGCAGTTACGTGGGGAGCACAGATACGCAGTATTTT.